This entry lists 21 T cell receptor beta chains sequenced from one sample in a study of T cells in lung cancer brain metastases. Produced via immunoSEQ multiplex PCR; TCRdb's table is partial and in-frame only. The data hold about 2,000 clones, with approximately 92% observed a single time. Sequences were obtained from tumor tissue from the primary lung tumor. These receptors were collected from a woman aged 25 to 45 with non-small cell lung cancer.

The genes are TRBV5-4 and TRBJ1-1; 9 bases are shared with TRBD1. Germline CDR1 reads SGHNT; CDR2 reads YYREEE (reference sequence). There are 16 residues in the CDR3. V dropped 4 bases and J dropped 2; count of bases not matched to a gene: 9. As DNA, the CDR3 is TGTGCCAGCAGCCCGGGACAGGGAAGAGGTAACACTGAAGCTTTCTTT. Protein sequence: CASSPGQGRGNTEAFF.

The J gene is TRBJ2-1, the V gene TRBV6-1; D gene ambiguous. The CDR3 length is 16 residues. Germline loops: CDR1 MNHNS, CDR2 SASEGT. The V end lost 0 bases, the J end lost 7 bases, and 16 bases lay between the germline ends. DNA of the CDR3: TGTGCCAGCAGTGAAGCGCTGTGGTTGGAAGAGAATGAGCAGTTCTTC. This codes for CASSEALWLEENEQFF.

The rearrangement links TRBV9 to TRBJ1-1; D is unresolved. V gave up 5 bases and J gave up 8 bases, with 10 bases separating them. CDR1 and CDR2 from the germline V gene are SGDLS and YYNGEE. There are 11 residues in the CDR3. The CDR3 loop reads CASSSTSEAFF. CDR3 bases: TGTGCCAGCAGTAGTACTTCCGAAGCTTTCTTT.

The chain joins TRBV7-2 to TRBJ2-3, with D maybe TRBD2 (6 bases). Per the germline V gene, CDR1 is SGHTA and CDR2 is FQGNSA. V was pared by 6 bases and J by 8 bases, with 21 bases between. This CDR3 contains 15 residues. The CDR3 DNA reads TGTGCCAGCAGTTCAGCTTTGTTTAGAGCGGGTACGCAGTATTTT. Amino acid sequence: CASSSALFRAGTQYF. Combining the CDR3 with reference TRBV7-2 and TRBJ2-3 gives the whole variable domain GAGVSQSPSNKVTEKGKDVELRCDPISGHTALYWYRQSLGQGLEFLIYFQGNSAPDKSGLPSDRFSAERTGGSVSTLTIQRTQQEDSAVYLCASSSALFRAGTQYFGPGTRLTVL.

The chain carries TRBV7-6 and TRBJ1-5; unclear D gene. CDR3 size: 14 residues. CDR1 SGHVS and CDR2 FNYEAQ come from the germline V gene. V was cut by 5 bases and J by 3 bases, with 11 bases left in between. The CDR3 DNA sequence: TGTGCCAGCAGCCCGGGGTTCCCCAATCAGCCCCAGCATTTT. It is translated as CASSPGFPNQPQHF. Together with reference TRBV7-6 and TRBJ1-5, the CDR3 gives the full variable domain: GAGVSQSPRYKVTKRGQDVALRCDPISGHVSLYWYRQALGQGPEFLTYFNYEAQQDKSGLPNDRFSAERPEGSISTLTIQRTEQRDSAMYRCASSPGFPNQPQHFGDGTRLSIL.

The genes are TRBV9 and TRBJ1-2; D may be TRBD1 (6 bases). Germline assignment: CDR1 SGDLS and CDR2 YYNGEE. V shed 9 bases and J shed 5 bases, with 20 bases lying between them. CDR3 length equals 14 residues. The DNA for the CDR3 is TGTGCCACCCCTGGGGGCGAGGCGAATTATGGCTACACCTTC. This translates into CATPGGEANYGYTF.

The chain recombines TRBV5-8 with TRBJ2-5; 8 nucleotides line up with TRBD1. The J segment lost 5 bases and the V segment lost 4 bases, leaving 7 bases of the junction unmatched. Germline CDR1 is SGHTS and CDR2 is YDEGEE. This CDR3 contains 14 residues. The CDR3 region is CASSPPTGVETQYF. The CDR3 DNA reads TGTGCCAGCAGCCCTCCGACAGGGGTGGAGACCCAGTACTTC.

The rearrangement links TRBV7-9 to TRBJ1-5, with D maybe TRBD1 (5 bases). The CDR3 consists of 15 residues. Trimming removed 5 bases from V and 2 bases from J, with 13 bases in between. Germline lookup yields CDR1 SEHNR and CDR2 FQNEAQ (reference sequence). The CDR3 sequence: CASSPRGGGNQPQHF. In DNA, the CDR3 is TGTGCCAGCAGCCCAAGGGGAGGTGGCAATCAGCCCCAGCATTTT.

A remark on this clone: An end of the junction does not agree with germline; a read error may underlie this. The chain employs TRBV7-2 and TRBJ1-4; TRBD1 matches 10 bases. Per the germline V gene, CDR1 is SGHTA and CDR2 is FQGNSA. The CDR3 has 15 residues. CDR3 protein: CVSSSRTGGREKLFF. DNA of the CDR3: TGTGTCAGCAGCTCAAGGACAGGGGGAAGGGAAAAACTGTTTTTT.

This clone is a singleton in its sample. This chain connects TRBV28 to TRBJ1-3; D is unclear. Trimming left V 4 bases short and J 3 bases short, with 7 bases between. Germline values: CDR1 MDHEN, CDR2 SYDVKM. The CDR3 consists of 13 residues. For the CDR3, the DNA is TGTGCCAGCAGTTATATCGGTGGAAACACCATATATTTT. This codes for CASSYIGGNTIYF. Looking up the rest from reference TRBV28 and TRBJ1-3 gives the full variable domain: DVKVTQSSRYLVKRTGEKVFLECVQDMDHENMFWYRQDPGLGLRLIYFSYDVKMKEKGDIPEGYSVSREKKERFSLILESASTNQTSMYLCASSYIGGNTIYFGEGSWLTVV.

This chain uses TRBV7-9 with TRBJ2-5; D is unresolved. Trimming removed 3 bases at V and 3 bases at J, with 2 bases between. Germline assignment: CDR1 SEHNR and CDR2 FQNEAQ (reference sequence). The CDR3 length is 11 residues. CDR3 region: CASSFKETQYF. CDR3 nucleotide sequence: TGTGCCAGCAGCTTTAAAGAGACCCAGTACTTC.

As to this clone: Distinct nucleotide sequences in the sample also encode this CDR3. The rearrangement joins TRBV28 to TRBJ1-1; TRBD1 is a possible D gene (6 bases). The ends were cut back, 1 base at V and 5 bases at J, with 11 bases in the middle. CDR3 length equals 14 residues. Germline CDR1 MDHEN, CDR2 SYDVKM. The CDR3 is CASSLFPGVTEAFF. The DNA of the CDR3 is TGTGCCAGCAGTTTATTCCCAGGGGTTACTGAAGCTTTCTTT.

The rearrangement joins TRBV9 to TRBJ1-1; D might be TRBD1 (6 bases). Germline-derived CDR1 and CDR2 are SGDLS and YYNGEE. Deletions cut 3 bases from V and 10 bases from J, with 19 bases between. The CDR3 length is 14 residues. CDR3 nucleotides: TGTGCCAGCAGCGCCGATGACCGACAACAGGGAGCTTTCTTT. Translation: CASSADDRQQGAFF.

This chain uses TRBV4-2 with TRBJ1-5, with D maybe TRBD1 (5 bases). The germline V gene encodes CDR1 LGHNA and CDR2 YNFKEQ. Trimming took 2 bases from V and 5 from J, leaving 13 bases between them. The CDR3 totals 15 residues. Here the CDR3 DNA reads TGTGCCAGCAGCCAAATATTGGGGGGGGATCAGCCCCAGCATTTT. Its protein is CASSQILGGDQPQHF.

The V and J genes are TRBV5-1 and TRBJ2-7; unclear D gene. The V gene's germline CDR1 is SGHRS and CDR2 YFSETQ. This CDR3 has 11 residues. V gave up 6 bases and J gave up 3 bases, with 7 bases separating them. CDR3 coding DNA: TGCGCCAGCACCCAGAACTACGAGCAGTACTTC. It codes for CASTQNYEQYF.

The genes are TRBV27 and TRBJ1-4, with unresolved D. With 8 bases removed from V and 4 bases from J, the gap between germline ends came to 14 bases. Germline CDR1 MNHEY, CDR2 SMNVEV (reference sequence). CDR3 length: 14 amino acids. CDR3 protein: CASRTGRLNEKLFF. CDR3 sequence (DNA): TGTGCCAGCCGAACTGGACGGCTTAATGAAAAACTGTTTTTT.

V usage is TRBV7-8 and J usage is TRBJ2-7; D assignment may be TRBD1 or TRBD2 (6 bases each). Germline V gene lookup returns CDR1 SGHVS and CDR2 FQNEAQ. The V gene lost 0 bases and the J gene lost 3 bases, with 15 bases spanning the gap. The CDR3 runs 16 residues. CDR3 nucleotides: TGTGCCAGCAGCTTAGCTCAGGGAGGACAGCGCTACGAGCAGTACTTC. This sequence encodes CASSLAQGGQRYEQYF.

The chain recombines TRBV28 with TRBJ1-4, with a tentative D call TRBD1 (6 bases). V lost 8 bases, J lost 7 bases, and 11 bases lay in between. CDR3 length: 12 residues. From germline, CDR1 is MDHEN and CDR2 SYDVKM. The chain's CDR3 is CASGLRGEKLFF. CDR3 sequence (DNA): TGTGCCAGCGGACTCAGGGGTGAAAAACTGTTTTTT.

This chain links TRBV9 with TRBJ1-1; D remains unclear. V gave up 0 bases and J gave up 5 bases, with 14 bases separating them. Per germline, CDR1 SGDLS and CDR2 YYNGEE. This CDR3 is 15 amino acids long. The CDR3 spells CASSVEDIGDTEAFF. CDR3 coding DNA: TGTGCCAGCAGCGTAGAAGACATCGGGGATACTGAAGCTTTCTTT.

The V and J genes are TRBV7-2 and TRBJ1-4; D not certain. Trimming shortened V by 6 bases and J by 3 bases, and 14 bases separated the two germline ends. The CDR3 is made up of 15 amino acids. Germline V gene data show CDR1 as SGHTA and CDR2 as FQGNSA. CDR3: CASSQRPRANEKLFF. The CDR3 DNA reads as TGTGCCAGCAGTCAACGGCCGAGGGCTAATGAAAAACTGTTTTTT.

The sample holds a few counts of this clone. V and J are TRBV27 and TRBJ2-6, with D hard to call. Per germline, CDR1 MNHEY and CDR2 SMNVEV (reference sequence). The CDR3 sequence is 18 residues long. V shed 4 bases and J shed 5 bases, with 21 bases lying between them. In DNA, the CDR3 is TGTGCCAGCAGTTCATACCTTCTGCTACAAAGTCGGGCCAACGTCCTGACTTTC. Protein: CASSSYLLLQSRANVLTF.